Ten or more counts support the clone carrying this T cell receptor beta chain. The data belong to a study of Graves' ophthalmopathy and Graves' hyperthyroidism. Germline CDR1 reads SGHKS; CDR2 reads YYEKEE (reference sequence). This CDR3 comprises 13 residues. Amplification from RNA transcripts yielded the TCR beta CDR3 regions. The first round was an RT-PCR with HTBI primers, and the second round was a multiplex PCR. TCRdb fed the multiplex PCR reads into MiXCR, producing one record per CDR3 protein. In the table there are around 520,000 distinct CDR3 sequences, roughly 39% of which are singletons. Sequenced input: peripheral blood or thyroid tissue (not recorded which). The origin of this receptor is an adult man with Graves' hyperthyroidism. The chain couples TRBV5-5 to TRBJ2-7, with D perhaps TRBD1 (6 bases). The J call is uncertain, as TRBJ2-1 better fits the DNA end. Here the CDR3 reads CASSLMAGEEQFF. The CDR3 nucleotides are TGTGCCAGCAGCTTGATGGCAGGGGAAGAGCAGTTCTTC.